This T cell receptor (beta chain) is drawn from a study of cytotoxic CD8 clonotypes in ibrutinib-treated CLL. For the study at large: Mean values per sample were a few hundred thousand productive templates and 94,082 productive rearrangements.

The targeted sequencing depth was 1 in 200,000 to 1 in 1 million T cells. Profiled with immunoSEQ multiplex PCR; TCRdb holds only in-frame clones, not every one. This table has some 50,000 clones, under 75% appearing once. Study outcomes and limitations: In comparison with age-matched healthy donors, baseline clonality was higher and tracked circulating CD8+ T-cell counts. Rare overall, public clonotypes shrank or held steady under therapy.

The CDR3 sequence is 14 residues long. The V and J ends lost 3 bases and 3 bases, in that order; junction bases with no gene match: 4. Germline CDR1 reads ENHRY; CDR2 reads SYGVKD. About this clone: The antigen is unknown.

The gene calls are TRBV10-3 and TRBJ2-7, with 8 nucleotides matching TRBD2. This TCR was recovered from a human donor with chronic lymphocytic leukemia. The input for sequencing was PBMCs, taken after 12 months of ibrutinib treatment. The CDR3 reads CAISDPGGSYEQYF. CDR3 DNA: TGTGCCATCAGTGACCCGGGGGGGAGCTACGAGCAGTACTTC.